A single sample is the source of the 8 T cell receptor beta chains below, sequenced in a study of monozygotic twins with inflammatory bowel disease. Reprocessing the 5' RACE reads, TCRdb reports a single entry for every CDR3 protein and omits DNA. The sample data list tens of thousands of distinct CDR3 sequences. The sample taken for sequencing was blood. These receptors all come from a human donor with ulcerative colitis or Crohn's disease, or a healthy co-twin of an affected twin (not recorded which).

CDR3 region: CATSDLKRSRDNEQFF. The rearrangement joins TRBV24-1 to TRBJ2-1. The CDR3 loop spans 16 amino acids. Germline V gene data show CDR1 as KGHDR and CDR2 as SFDVKD.

The chain combines TRBV5-1 with TRBJ2-7; TCRdb calls TRBD1, which cannot be checked without DNA. The germline V gene has CDR1 SGHRS and CDR2 YFSETQ. The CDR3 has 15 residues. The CDR3 loop reads CASSPGANGAYEQYF.

The chain recombines TRBV9 with TRBJ2-3; TCRdb selects TRBD1, and the lack of DNA leaves this call unchecked. The CDR3 totals 14 residues. Germline CDR1 is SGDLS and CDR2 is YYNGEE. The CDR3 spells CASSGQGGTDTQYF.

The rearrangement joins TRBV14 to TRBJ1-1; with no DNA, the TCRdb D assignment of TRBD1 cannot be verified. CDR3 length equals 16 residues. Germline-derived CDR1 and CDR2 are SGHDN and FVKESK. This CDR3 reads CASSQEWDRGRFEAFF.

This chain connects TRBV2 to TRBJ2-7. The CDR3 runs to 15 residues. Germline V gene data show CDR1 as SNHLY and CDR2 as FYNNEI. CDR3 residues: CASSEGVRVSYEQYF.

V is TRBV4-1 and J is TRBJ2-7; without DNA, the TCRdb call of TRBD1 cannot be checked. Germline assignment: CDR1 MGHRA and CDR2 YSYEKL. The length of the CDR3 is 13 residues. The CDR3 is CASSQGLGGEQYF.

The chain carries TRBV19 and TRBJ1-5. The CDR3 covers 14 residues. Germline loops: CDR1 LNHDA, CDR2 SQIVND (reference sequence). The CDR3 region is CASSIRSSNQPQHF.

The CDR3 loop is CASRLAGGFNEQFF. The chain couples TRBV12-3 or TRBV12-4 to TRBJ2-1; TCRdb outputs TRBD1, but without DNA this stays unchecked. The CDR3 consists of 14 residues.